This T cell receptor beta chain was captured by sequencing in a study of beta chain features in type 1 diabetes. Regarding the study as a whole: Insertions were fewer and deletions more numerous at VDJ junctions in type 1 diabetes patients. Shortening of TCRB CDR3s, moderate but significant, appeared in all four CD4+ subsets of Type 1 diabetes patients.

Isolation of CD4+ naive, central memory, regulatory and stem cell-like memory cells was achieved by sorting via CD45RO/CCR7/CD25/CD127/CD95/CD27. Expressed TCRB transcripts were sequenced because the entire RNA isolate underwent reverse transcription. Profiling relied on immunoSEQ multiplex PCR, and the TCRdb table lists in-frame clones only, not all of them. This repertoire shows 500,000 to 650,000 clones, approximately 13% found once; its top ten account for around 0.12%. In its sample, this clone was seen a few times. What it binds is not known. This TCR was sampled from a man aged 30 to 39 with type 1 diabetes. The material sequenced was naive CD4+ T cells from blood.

DNA of the CDR3: TGTGCCAGCAGCTTAGAGGACAGGGCCGCCTACGAGCAGTACTTC. Protein product: CASSLEDRAAYEQYF. The chain joins TRBV7-2 to TRBJ2-7, with 8 nucleotides matching TRBD1. V was clipped by 1 base and J by 2 bases; unmatched bases: 4. Germline values: CDR1 SGHTA, CDR2 FQGNSA. The CDR3 covers 15 residues.